This entry describes one T cell receptor (beta chain). Its antigen is not known. Generated by immunoSEQ multiplex PCR, the TCRdb table keeps only in-frame clones and is missing some. The top ten hold 0.5% to 0.65% of the sample, which has about 79,000 clones, roughly 90% seen once. The data originate from a study of OX40 agonist ivuxolimab in advanced cancers. Study context: Among those enrolled, mean age was about 63 years (range about 23 to 79) and about 82% were male. Prior therapy, whether anti-PD-1, anti-PD-L1 or anti-CTLA-4, was allowed, and less than 45% had some. Points from the study as a whole: Within 6 weeks, CD4+ and CD8+ blood T cells expanded clonally at 0.1 to 3.0 mg/kg.

The CDR3 runs 15 residues. V was cut by 0 bases and J by 5 bases, with 11 bases left in between. CDR1 is GTSNPN, CDR2 SVGIG, per germline (reference sequence). Specimen: CD4+ or CD8+ T cells sorted from blood, collected in a trial of the OX40 agonist ivuxolimab. V and J are TRBV30 and TRBJ1-6; D remains ambiguous. The receptor's source is an adult with an advanced solid tumor such as melanoma, head and neck, liver or kidney cancer. CDR3 amino acids: CAWSVGRAHNSPLHF. CDR3 DNA sequence: TGTGCCTGGAGTGTAGGGAGGGCCCATAATTCACCCCTCCACTTT.